This entry features one T cell receptor beta chain sequence. The record originates from a study of blood T cell repertoires in COVID-19. The V gene end was trimmed by 7 bases and the J gene end by 9 bases; junction bases not matched to a gene: 17. The germline gives CDR1 LNHDA, CDR2 SQIVND (reference sequence). The CDR3 is 16 amino acids. Authors' processing steps: Estimated nucleated cell counts came from reference gene primer amplification. TCRdb keeps only in-frame clones here, not all; method: immunoSEQ multiplex PCR. Clone size and the V and J calls come from that table; the DNA yielded D and trimming. The repertoire has just over 70,000 clones, around 80% of them found once; the top ten carry about 20%.

This clonotype was sampled from a man between 65 and 79 years old who had recovered from COVID-19. The sequencing sample was made of peripheral blood. J is TRBJ2-1 and V is TRBV19; 8 bases match TRBD2. The CDR3: CASMGPFRGGRGEQFF. CDR3 coding DNA: TGTGCCAGTATGGGCCCCTTCCGGGGGGGCCGTGGTGAGCAGTTCTTC.